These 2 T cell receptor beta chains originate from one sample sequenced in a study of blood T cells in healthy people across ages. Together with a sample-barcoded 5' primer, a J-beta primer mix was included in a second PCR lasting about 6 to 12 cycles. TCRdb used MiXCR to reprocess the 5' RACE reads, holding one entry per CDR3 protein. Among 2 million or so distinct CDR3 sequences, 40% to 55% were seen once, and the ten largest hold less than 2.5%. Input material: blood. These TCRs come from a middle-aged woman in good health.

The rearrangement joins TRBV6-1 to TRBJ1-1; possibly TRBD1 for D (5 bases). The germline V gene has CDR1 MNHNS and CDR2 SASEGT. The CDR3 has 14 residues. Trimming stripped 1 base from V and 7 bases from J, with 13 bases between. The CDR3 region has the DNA TGTGCCAGCAGTGAAGGGACCCAGGGATTTGAAGCTTTCTTT. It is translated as CASSEGTQGFEAFF.

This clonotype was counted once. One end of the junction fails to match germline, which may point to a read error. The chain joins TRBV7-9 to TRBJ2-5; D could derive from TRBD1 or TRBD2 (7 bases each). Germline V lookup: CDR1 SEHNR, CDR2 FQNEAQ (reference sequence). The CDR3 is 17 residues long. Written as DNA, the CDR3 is TGTGCCAACAGCCCAGGGGAGGGGGCGCTTTACCAAGAGACCCAGTACTTC. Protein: CANSPGEGALYQETQYF.